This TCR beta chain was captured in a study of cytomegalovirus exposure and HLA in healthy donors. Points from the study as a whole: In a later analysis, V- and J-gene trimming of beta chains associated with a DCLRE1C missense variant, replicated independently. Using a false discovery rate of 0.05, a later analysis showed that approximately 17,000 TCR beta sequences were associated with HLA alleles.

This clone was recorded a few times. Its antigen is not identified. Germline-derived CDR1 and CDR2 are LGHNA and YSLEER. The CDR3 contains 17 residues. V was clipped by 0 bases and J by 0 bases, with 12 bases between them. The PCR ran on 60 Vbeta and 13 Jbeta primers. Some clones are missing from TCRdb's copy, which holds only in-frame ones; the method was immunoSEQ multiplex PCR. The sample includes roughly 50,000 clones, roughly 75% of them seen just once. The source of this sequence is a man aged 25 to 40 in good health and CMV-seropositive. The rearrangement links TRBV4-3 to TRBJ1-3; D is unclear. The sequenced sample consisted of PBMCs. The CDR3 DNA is TGCGCCAGCAGCCAAGAGAAATATGACTTCTCTGGAAACACCATATATTTT. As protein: CASSQEKYDFSGNTIYF.